Following are 3 T cell receptor beta chains from one sample sequenced in a study of beta chain features in type 1 diabetes. These TCRs' antigens remain unknown. What was sequenced were expressed TCRB transcripts, since all of the isolated RNA had been reverse transcribed. This table comes from immunoSEQ multiplex PCR, and its TCRdb copy is limited to in-frame clones, with some not included. The profile shows roughly 150,000 clones, around 8% of them singletons. Study findings and constraints: The study found moderately but significantly shorter TCRB CDR3s in all four CD4+ subsets of Type 1 diabetes patients.

Specimen: central memory CD4+ T cells from blood. These receptors all come from a woman aged 18-35 years with type 1 diabetes.

The gene calls are TRBV27 and TRBJ2-3, with 8 nucleotides matching TRBD1. The CDR3 is 13 residues long. Trimming took 5 bases from V and 11 from J; bases not matched to a gene: 9. Germline V gives CDR1 MNHEY, CDR2 SMNVEV (reference sequence). CDR3 sequence reads: CASSAQGALKQYF. For the CDR3, the DNA is TGTGCCAGCAGTGCGCAGGGGGCGTTGAAGCAGTATTTT.

The chain recombines TRBV15 with TRBJ1-4; D gene ambiguous. The V end was cut by 1 base, the J end by 1 base, with 7 bases between. The germline V gene has CDR1 LNHNV and CDR2 YYDKDF (reference sequence). This CDR3 has 15 residues. The CDR3 is CATSRAAGTNEKLFF. The DNA of the CDR3 is TGTGCCACCAGCAGAGCCGCAGGAACTAATGAAAAACTGTTTTTT.

The count of this clone is one. The CDR3 DNA sequence: TGTGCCAGCCGAAGGGGGCCATCCTACGAGCAGTACTTC. Protein product: CASRRGPSYEQYF. The genes are TRBV6-1 and TRBJ2-7; 7 bases map to TRBD1. This CDR3 comprises 13 residues. In germline, CDR1 is MNHNS, CDR2 SASEGT. V trimming: 8 bases; J trimming: 1 base; junction bases outside the gene matches: 5.